The 10 T cell receptor beta chains presented below share a single source sample, sequenced in a study of CD8 T cells in Susac syndrome. The authors reverse transcribed roughly 0.5 to 1 ug RNA with random hexamers. TCRdb recomputed calls from the immunoSEQ multiplex PCR reads with MiXCR, one row per CDR3 protein. The profile covers under 350,000 distinct CDR3 sequences, with about 91% appearing a single time and roughly 0.07% taken by the ten largest. Sequencing used CD4+ T cells from PBMCs. Receptor source: a human donor with multiple sclerosis.

The V and J genes are TRBV20-1 and TRBJ2-3; 12 nucleotides agree with TRBD2. The CDR3 runs 13 residues. The germline V gene has CDR1 DFQATT and CDR2 SNEGSKA (reference sequence). CDR3 loop: CSKLAGGSDTQYF. The DNA of the CDR3 is TGCAGCAAACTAGCGGGAGGTTCGGATACGCAGTATTTT.

The chain combines TRBV20-1 with TRBJ1-2; D gene ambiguous. Trimming left V 2 bases short and J 2 bases short, with 12 bases between. The CDR3 contains 14 residues. The germline CDR1 and CDR2 sequences are DFQATT and SNEGSKA (reference sequence). The CDR3 loop reads CSARPPAVNYGYTF. In DNA form, the CDR3 reads TGCAGTGCTAGACCCCCGGCTGTGAACTATGGCTACACCTTC.

The chain is built from TRBV5-1 and TRBJ2-1, with 14 positions matching TRBD2. J gave up 4 bases and V 1 base, and 4 bases lay outside the gene matches. The CDR3 consists of 17 residues. The germline CDR1 and CDR2 sequences are SGHRS and YFSETQ. This CDR3 is CASSLTGTSGRYNEQFF. CDR3 DNA: TGCGCCAGCAGCTTGACCGGGACTAGCGGGAGATACAATGAGCAGTTCTTC.

The chain combines TRBV20-1 with TRBJ2-1; weak D call: TRBD2 (5 bases). Trimming left V 5 bases short and J 3 bases short, with 17 bases between. The CDR3 length is 15 residues. CDR1 is DFQATT and CDR2 is SNEGSKA in the germline V gene (reference sequence). The CDR3 bases are TGCAGTGCTCCCCCCCGGCAGCGGAACTACAATGAGCAGTTCTTC. This encodes CSAPPRQRNYNEQFF.

The rearrangement joins TRBV7-3 to TRBJ2-3; perhaps TRBD2 as D (5 bases). The CDR3 sequence is 14 residues long. Germline V gene data show CDR1 as SGHTA and CDR2 as FQGTGA. V was pared by 5 bases and J by 4 bases, with 13 bases between. The CDR3 here is CASSLGLSSDTQYF. CDR3 DNA: TGTGCCAGCAGCCTCGGACTGTCATCAGATACGCAGTATTTT.

This clonotype was observed once. The V and J genes are TRBV2 and TRBJ2-6, with a weak D call TRBD1 (5 bases). The V end lost 1 base, the J end lost 2 bases, and 6 bases lay between the germline ends. This CDR3 contains 15 residues. Germline values: CDR1 SNHLY, CDR2 FYNNEI. CDR3 protein: CASSEGGPGANVLTF. The CDR3 bases are TGTGCCAGCAGTGAAGGGGGCCCTGGGGCCAACGTCCTGACTTTC.

The rearrangement links TRBV19 to TRBJ1-2; 7 positions agree with TRBD1. This CDR3 comprises 14 residues. CDR1 is LNHDA and CDR2 is SQIVND in the germline V gene (reference sequence). The ends lost 6 bases at V and 4 bases at J; junction bases unmatched: 8. This chain's CDR3 is CASSVQGVGYGYTF. The CDR3 DNA follows: TGTGCCAGTAGCGTTCAGGGGGTGGGCTATGGCTACACCTTC.

The chain joins TRBV28 to TRBJ1-2; 7 bases align to TRBD1. Germline V lookup: CDR1 MDHEN, CDR2 SYDVKM. V lost 10 bases to trimming and J lost 3 bases; unmatched junction nucleotides: 5. The CDR3 has 12 residues. CDR3 coding DNA: TGTGCCATCATGGGGACAGACTATGGCTACACCTTC. It codes for CAIMGTDYGYTF.

The chain links TRBV4-1 to TRBJ2-7; D uncertain. The CDR3 length is 16 residues. The germline CDR1 and CDR2 sequences are MGHRA and YSYEKL. V shed 1 base and J shed 0 bases, with 13 bases lying between them. In nucleotides, the CDR3 is TGCGCCAGCAGCCAAGGAATTGTTGGTAGCTCCTACGAGCAGTACTTC. This encodes CASSQGIVGSSYEQYF.

The chain links TRBV2 to TRBJ2-1; D gene ambiguous. The CDR3 consists of 14 residues. The germline gives CDR1 SNHLY, CDR2 FYNNEI. V lost 7 bases and J lost 0, with 10 bases in between. The CDR3 bases are TGTGCCAGCAAGGGCGACTTCTCCTACAATGAGCAGTTCTTC. Translated, it gives CASKGDFSYNEQFF.